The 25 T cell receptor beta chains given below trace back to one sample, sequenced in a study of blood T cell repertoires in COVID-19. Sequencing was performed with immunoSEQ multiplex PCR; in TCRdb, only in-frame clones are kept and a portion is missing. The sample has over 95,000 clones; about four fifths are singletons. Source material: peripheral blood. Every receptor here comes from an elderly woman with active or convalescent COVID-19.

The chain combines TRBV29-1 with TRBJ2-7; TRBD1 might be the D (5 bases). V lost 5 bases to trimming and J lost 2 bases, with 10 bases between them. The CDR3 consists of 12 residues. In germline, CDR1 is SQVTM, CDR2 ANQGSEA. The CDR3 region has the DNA TGCAGCGTTTTAACAGGTCCCTACGAGCAGTACTTC. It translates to CSVLTGPYEQYF.

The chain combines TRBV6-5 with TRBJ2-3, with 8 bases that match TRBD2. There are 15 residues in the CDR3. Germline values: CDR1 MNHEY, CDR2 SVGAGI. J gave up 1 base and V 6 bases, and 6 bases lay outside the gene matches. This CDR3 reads CASRHTAGGTDTQYF. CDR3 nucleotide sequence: TGTGCCAGCAGGCACACAGCGGGGGGCACAGATACGCAGTATTTT.

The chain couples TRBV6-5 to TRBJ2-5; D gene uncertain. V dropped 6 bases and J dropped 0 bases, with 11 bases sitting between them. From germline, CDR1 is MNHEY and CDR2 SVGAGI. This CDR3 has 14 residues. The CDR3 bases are TGTGCCAGCAGGGAGTCGCTTTACCAAGAGACCCAGTACTTC. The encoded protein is CASRESLYQETQYF.

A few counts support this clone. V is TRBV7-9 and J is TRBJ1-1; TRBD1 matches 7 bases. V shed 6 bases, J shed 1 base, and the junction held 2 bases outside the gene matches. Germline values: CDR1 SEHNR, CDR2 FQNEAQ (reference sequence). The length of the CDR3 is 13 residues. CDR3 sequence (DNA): TGTGCCAGCAGTCGGACAGGGAACACTGAAGCTTTCTTT. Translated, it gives CASSRTGNTEAFF. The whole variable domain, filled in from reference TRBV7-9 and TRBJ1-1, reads DTGVSQNPRHKITKRGQNVTFRCDPISEHNRLYWYRQTLGQGPEFLTYFQNEAQLEKSRLLSDRFSAERPKGSFSTLEIQRTEQGDSAMYLCASSRTGNTEAFFGQGTRLTVV.

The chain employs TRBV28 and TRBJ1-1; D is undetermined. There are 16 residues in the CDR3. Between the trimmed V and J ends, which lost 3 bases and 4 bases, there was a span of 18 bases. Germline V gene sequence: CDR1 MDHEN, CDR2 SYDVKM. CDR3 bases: TGTGCCAGCAGTTTGCCTCCGGGAAGCGGGAGCACTGAAGCTTTCTTT. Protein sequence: CASSLPPGSGSTEAFF. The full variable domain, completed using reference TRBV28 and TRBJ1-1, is DVKVTQSSRYLVKRTGEKVFLECVQDMDHENMFWYRQDPGLGLRLIYFSYDVKMKEKGDIPEGYSVSREKKERFSLILESASTNQTSMYLCASSLPPGSGSTEAFFGQGTRLTVV.

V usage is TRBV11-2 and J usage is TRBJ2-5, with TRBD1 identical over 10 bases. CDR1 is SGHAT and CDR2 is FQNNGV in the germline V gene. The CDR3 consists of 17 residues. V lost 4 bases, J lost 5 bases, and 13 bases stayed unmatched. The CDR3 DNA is TGTGCCAGCAGCTCTGGGGACAGGGGATCGGGTTCGGAGACCCAGTACTTC. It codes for CASSSGDRGSGSETQYF.

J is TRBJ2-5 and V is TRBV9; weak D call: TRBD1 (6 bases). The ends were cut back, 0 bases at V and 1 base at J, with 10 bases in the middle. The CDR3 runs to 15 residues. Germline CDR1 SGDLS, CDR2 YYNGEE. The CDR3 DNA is TGTGCCAGCAGCGTAGGGGGGCACTCCCAAGAGACCCAGTACTTC. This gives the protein CASSVGGHSQETQYF.

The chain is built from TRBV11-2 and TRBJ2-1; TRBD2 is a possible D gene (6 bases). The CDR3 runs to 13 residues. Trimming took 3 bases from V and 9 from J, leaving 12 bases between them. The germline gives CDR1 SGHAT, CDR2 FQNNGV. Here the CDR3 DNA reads TGTGCCAGCAGCTTGACTAGTAGGGGTGAGCAGTTCTTC. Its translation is CASSLTSRGEQFF.

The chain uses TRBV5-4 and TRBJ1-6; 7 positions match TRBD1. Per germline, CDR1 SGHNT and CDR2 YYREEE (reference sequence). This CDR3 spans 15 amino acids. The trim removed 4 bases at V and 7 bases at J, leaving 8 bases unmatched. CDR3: CASSVTDRPNSPLHF. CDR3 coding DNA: TGTGCCAGCAGCGTTACGGACAGGCCGAATTCACCCCTCCACTTT.

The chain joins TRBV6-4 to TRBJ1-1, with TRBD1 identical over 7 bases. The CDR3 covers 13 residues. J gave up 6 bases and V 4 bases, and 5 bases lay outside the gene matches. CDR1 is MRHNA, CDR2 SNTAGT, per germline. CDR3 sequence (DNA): TGTGCCAGCAGTGTGACCGGGACAGCTGAAGCTTTCTTT. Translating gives CASSVTGTAEAFF.

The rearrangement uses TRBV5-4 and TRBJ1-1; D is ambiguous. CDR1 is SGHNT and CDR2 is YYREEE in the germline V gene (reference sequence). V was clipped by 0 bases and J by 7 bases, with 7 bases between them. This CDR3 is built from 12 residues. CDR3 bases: TGTGCCAGCAGCTTGGTAGTTGGTGAAGCTTTCTTT. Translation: CASSLVVGEAFF.

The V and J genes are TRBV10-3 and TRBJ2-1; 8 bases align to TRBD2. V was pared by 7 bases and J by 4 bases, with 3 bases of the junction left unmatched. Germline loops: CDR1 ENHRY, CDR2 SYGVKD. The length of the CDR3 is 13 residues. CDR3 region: CAIKRETYNEQFF. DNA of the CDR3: TGTGCCATCAAGCGGGAGACTTACAATGAGCAGTTCTTC.

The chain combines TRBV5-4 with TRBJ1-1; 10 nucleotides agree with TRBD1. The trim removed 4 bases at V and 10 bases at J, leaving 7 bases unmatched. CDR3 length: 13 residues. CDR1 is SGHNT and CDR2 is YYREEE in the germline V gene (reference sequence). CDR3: CASSEPGQGRAFF. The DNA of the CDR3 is TGTGCCAGCAGCGAACCGGGACAGGGGAGAGCTTTCTTT.

In DNA, the CDR3 is TGTGCCAGCAGCCCGAGGACTAGCTCTGTTAGCGAGCAGTACTTC. It encodes CASSPRTSSVSEQYF. The V gene is TRBV7-9, the J gene TRBJ2-7; the match to TRBD2 covers 8 bases. CDR1 is SEHNR and CDR2 is FQNEAQ in the germline V gene (reference sequence). V lost 5 bases, J lost 6 bases, and 12 bases stayed unmatched. This CDR3 contains 15 residues. The whole variable domain, filled in from reference TRBV7-9 and TRBJ2-7, reads DTGVSQNPRHKITKRGQNVTFRCDPISEHNRLYWYRQTLGQGPEFLTYFQNEAQLEKSRLLSDRFSAERPKGSFSTLEIQRTEQGDSAMYLCASSPRTSSVSEQYFGPGTRLTVT.

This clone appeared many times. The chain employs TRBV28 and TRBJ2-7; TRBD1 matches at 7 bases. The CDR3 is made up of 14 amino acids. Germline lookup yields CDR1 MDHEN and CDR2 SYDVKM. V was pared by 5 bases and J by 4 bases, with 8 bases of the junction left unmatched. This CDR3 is CASSLAGTVYEQYF. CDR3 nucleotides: TGTGCCAGCAGTCTAGCCGGGACAGTATACGAGCAGTACTTC. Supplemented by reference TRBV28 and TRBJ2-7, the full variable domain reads DVKVTQSSRYLVKRTGEKVFLECVQDMDHENMFWYRQDPGLGLRLIYFSYDVKMKEKGDIPEGYSVSREKKERFSLILESASTNQTSMYLCASSLAGTVYEQYFGPGTRLTVT.

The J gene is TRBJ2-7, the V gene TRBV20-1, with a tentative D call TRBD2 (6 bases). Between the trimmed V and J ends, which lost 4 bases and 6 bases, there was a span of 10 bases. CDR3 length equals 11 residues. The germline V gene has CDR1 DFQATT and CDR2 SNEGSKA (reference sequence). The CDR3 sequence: CSATRGGEQYF. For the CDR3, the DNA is TGCAGTGCTACCCGGGGAGGCGAGCAGTACTTC.

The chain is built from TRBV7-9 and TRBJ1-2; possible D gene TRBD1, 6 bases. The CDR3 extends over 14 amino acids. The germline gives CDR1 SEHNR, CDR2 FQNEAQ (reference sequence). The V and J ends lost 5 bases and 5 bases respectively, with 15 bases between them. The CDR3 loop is CASSTTDRKYGYTF. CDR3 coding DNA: TGTGCCAGCAGCACAACCGACAGGAAATATGGCTACACCTTC.

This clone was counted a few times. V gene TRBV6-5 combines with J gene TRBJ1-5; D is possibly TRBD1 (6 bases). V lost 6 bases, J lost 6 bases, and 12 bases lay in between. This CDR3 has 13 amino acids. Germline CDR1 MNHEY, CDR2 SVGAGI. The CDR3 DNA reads TGTGCCAGCAGGCTAACAGGGCCTCAGCCCCAGCATTTT. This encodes CASRLTGPQPQHF.

CDR3 nucleotide sequence: TGCGCCAGCAGCCGCGGGACAGGGGGAGGAACTAATGAAAAACTGTTTTTT. Its translation is CASSRGTGGGTNEKLFF. The chain joins TRBV5-1 to TRBJ1-4; 11 bases align to TRBD1. Looked up from germline, CDR1 is SGHRS and CDR2 is YFSETQ. V lost 4 bases to trimming and J lost 1 base; unmatched junction nucleotides: 6. The CDR3 loop spans 17 amino acids.

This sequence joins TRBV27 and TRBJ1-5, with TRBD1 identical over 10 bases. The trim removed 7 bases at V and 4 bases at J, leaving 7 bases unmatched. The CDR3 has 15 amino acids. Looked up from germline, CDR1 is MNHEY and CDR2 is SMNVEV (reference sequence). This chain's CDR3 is CASMAGTGANQPQHF. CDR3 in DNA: TGTGCCAGCATGGCAGGGACAGGGGCTAATCAGCCCCAGCATTTT.

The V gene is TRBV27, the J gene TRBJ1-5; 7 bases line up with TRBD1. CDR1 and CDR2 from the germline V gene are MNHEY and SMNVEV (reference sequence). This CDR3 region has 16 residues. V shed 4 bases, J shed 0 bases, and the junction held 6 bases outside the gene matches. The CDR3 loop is CASSYRQGLSNQPQHF. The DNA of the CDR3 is TGTGCCAGCAGTTATCGACAGGGCCTTAGCAATCAGCCCCAGCATTTT.

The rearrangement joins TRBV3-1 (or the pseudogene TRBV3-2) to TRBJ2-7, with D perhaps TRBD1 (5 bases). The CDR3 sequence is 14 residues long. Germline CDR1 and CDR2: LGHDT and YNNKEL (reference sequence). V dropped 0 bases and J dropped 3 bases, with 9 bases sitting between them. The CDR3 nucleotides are TGTGCCAGCAGCCAAGACGGCCAGGGCTACGAGCAGTACTTC. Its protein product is CASSQDGQGYEQYF.

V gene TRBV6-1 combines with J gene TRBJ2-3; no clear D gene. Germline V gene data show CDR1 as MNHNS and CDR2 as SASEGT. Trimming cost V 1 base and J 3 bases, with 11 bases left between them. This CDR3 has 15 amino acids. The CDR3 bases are TGTGCCAGCAGTGAAGGCCGAGGTCGTACAGATACGCAGTATTTT. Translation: CASSEGRGRTDTQYF.

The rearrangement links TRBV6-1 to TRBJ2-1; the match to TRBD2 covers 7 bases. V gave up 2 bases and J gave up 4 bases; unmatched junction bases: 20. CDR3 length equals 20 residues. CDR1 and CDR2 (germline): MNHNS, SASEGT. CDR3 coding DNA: TGTGCCAGCAGTGAATGGGTTGGGTACGGGGGGAGCAGCCGGTACAATGAGCAGTTCTTC. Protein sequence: CASSEWVGYGGSSRYNEQFF.

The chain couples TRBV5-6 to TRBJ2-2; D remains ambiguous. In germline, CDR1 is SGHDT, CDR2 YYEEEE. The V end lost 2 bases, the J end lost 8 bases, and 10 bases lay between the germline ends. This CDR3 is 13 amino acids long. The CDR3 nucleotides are TGTGCCAGCAGCTTTATTCCGTCTGGGGAGCTGTTTTTT. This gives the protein CASSFIPSGELFF.